These 20 T cell receptor beta chains were all obtained from the same sample, sequenced in a study of cytomegalovirus exposure and HLA in healthy donors (TCRdb year 2017). Receptor amplification or capture employed the immunoSEQ multiplex PCR assay. The multiplex PCR relied on a mix of 60 forward primers for TCR Vbeta segments and 13 reverse primers for TCR Jbeta segments. The clones in this table, taken by TCRdb from immuneACCESS, are in-frame only. Not every clone is retained; where verified, under half of the shortfall comes from an unresolved V gene, and the cause of the rest is unknown. Present in this sample are over 85,000 clones, roughly three quarters of which were seen just once. Clones ranked in the top ten supply approximately 8% of the sample. Sequencing used PBMCs. The receptors were gathered from a female donor in good health and CMV-seronegative.

The V call is TRBV11-3, the J call TRBJ2-5, with 10 bases matching TRBD1. The DNA end is more similar to TRBJ2-7, so the J call may be wrong. Germline V lookup: CDR1 SGHNT, CDR2 YENEEA. The CDR3 totals 14 residues. The CDR3 DNA reads as TGTGCCAGCAGCCTCGGGACAGGGGTCGACGAGCAGTACTTC. Its translation is CASSLGTGVDEQYF.

V is TRBV7-2 and J is TRBJ2-7, with D possibly TRBD2 on 5 matching bases. V was clipped by 1 base and J by 3 bases, with 16 bases between them. Germline V gene lookup returns CDR1 SGHTA and CDR2 FQGNSA. The CDR3 runs to 16 residues. This CDR3 is CASSLEEVTALYEQYF. The CDR3 DNA reads TGTGCCAGCAGCTTAGAGGAGGTAACAGCTCTCTACGAGCAGTACTTC.

This chain links TRBV18 with TRBJ1-1; D remains ambiguous. CDR1 is KGHSH and CDR2 is LQKENI in the germline V gene. V gave up 0 bases and J gave up 5 bases, with 10 bases separating them. The CDR3 is 14 residues long. CDR3 sequence: CASSPPGGRTEAFF. CDR3 sequence (DNA): TGTGCCAGCTCACCACCGGGAGGGAGGACTGAAGCTTTCTTT. Full variable domain (remainder filled in from reference TRBV18 and TRBJ1-1): NAGVMQNPRHLVRRRGQEARLRCSPMKGHSHVYWYRQLPEEGLKFMVYLQKENIIDESGMPKERFSAEFPKEGPSILRIQQVVRGDSAAYFCASSPPGGRTEAFFGQGTRLTVV.

The genes are TRBV9 and TRBJ2-7; 9 bases are shared with TRBD1. CDR3 size: 15 residues. Germline lookup yields CDR1 SGDLS and CDR2 YYNGEE. J gave up 2 bases and V 3 bases, and 6 bases lay outside the gene matches. The CDR3: CASSGGTGFTYEQYF. CDR3 nucleotide sequence: TGTGCCAGCAGCGGAGGGACAGGGTTTACCTACGAGCAGTACTTC.

The rearrangement uses TRBV28 and TRBJ2-3, with 10 bases lining up with TRBD2. V shed 1 base, J shed 7 bases, and the junction held 20 bases outside the gene matches. Germline lookup yields CDR1 MDHEN and CDR2 SYDVKM. The CDR3 extends over 20 amino acids. This CDR3 is CASSLSYLRLASGSRNTQYF. The CDR3 DNA follows: TGTGCCAGCAGTTTATCCTACCTGCGACTGGCTAGCGGGAGTAGGAATACGCAGTATTTT. The full variable domain, completed using reference TRBV28 and TRBJ2-3, is DVKVTQSSRYLVKRTGEKVFLECVQDMDHENMFWYRQDPGLGLRLIYFSYDVKMKEKGDIPEGYSVSREKKERFSLILESASTNQTSMYLCASSLSYLRLASGSRNTQYFGPGTRLTVL.

The chain has TRBV28 and TRBJ1-2, with 7 positions matching TRBD1. This CDR3 contains 14 residues. CDR1 is MDHEN, CDR2 SYDVKM, per germline. J gave up 5 bases and V 6 bases, and 9 bases lay outside the gene matches. DNA for the CDR3: TGTGCCAGCAGAACTCCCGACAGGGTTTATGGCTACACCTTC. Protein sequence: CASRTPDRVYGYTF.

The CDR3 reads CASSEGGTGGEQPQHF. The CDR3 DNA is TGTGCCAGCAGTGAAGGGGGGACAGGGGGCGAACAGCCCCAGCATTTT. V is TRBV2 and J is TRBJ1-5, with 12 bases matching TRBD1. With V trimmed by 1 base and J by 7 bases, 5 bases remained unmatched. The CDR3 extends over 16 amino acids. In germline, CDR1 is SNHLY, CDR2 FYNNEI.

The V and J genes are TRBV7-6 and TRBJ1-4; TRBD1 might be the D (5 bases). The germline V and J ends were trimmed by 5 bases and 4 bases, with 17 bases remaining between them. The CDR3 spans 16 residues. Germline V gene data show CDR1 as SGHVS and CDR2 as FNYEAQ. The CDR3 nucleotides read TGTGCCAGCAGCCCCCTCCAAGGGGTTATTAATGAAAAACTGTTTTTT. Protein sequence: CASSPLQGVINEKLFF. Complete variable domain (other parts from reference TRBV7-6 and TRBJ1-4): GAGVSQSPRYKVTKRGQDVALRCDPISGHVSLYWYRQALGQGPEFLTYFNYEAQQDKSGLPNDRFSAERPEGSISTLTIQRTEQRDSAMYRCASSPLQGVINEKLFFGSGTQLSVL.

The chain carries TRBV28 and TRBJ1-6, with 7 bases that match TRBD1. This CDR3 is built from 17 residues. Germline CDR1 MDHEN, CDR2 SYDVKM. V dropped 6 bases and J dropped 0; count of bases not matched to a gene: 8. CDR3 sequence: CASRTRQGSSYNSPLHF. Written as DNA, the CDR3 is TGTGCCAGCAGAACCCGACAGGGTAGCTCCTATAATTCACCCCTCCACTTT.

The chain's CDR3 is CASSFSGLAGDHSYEQYF. The CDR3 DNA sequence: TGTGCCAGCAGTTTTTCGGGACTAGCGGGAGATCACTCCTACGAGCAGTACTTC. The chain carries TRBV27 and TRBJ2-7; 14 bases are a match to TRBD2. Unmatched junction bases numbered 7, after V lost 3 bases and J lost 0 bases. In germline, CDR1 is MNHEY, CDR2 SMNVEV (reference sequence). This CDR3 is built from 18 residues.

The CDR3 coding sequence is TGCGCCAGCAGGGGACTAGCGGAGGGGTACGAGCAGTACTTC. Translating gives CASRGLAEGYEQYF. This chain links TRBV5-1 with TRBJ2-7, with TRBD2 matching over 11 bases. The V segment lost 5 bases and the J segment 4 bases; nucleotides outside the gene matches: 5. The CDR3 has 14 residues. Germline CDR1 and CDR2: SGHRS and YFSETQ.

V is TRBV7-2 and J is TRBJ2-7; D gene ambiguous. The V gene's germline CDR1 is SGHTA and CDR2 FQGNSA. V lost 0 bases and J lost 4, with 4 bases in between. CDR3 length equals 12 residues. As DNA, the CDR3 is TGTGCCAGCAGCTTAGCGGAGTACGAGCAGTACTTC. It encodes CASSLAEYEQYF.

This clone has more than one count but fewer than ten. The CDR3 spells CASSLAPYRGPGELFF. CDR3 DNA: TGTGCCAGCAGCTTAGCCCCTTATAGGGGGCCCGGGGAGCTGTTTTTT. V is TRBV11-2 and J is TRBJ2-2; 7 bases match TRBD1. CDR1 is SGHAT, CDR2 FQNNGV, per germline. This CDR3 region has 16 residues. After removal of 1 base from V and 6 bases from J, the junction contained 8 bases not matched to a gene.

The chain joins TRBV7-9 to TRBJ1-2; TRBD1 aligns across 7 bases. J lost 6 bases, V lost 1 base, and 2 bases had no gene match. CDR3 length: 13 amino acids. Germline CDR1 and CDR2: SEHNR and FQNEAQ (reference sequence). CDR3 DNA: TGTGCCAGCAGCTTAGGACAGGGAAATGGCTACACCTTC. Its translation is CASSLGQGNGYTF.

V and J are TRBV10-1 and TRBJ1-2; D unresolved. Trimming removed 0 bases at V and 4 bases at J, with 6 bases between. CDR3 length: 13 amino acids. The germline CDR1 and CDR2 sequences are WNHNN and SYGVQD (reference sequence). The CDR3 nucleotides read TGCGCCAGCAGTGAGTCGGGCCTCTATGGCTACACCTTC. Translated, it gives CASSESGLYGYTF.

On this clone itself: The sample holds other DNA sequences that translate to the same CDR3. This chain uses TRBV6-5 with TRBJ1-1; 7 bases are a match to TRBD1. The V segment lost 4 bases and the J segment 4 bases; nucleotides outside the gene matches: 6. The CDR3 length is 14 residues. CDR1 MNHEY and CDR2 SVGAGI come from the germline V gene. CDR3 DNA: TGTGCCAGCAGTTTGGAGGGGGCCGGCACTGAAGCTTTCTTT. This sequence encodes CASSLEGAGTEAFF.

The chain carries TRBV7-9 and TRBJ2-3, with TRBD2 matching 11 bases. Germline trimming cut 1 base from V and 2 bases from J; bases unmatched to any gene: 8. The CDR3 is 18 residues long. CDR1 is SEHNR and CDR2 is FQNEAQ in the germline V gene (reference sequence). CDR3 nucleotides: TGTGCCAGCAGCTTAGTTAGTACTAGCGGGAGTCACACAGATACGCAGTATTTT. Encoded protein: CASSLVSTSGSHTDTQYF.

This chain connects TRBV2 to TRBJ2-5; perhaps TRBD2 as D (5 bases). The DNA end is a closer match to TRBJ2-7, so the J assignment may be wrong. The CDR3 spans 13 residues. CDR1 is SNHLY, CDR2 FYNNEI, per germline. CDR3 region: CASLAAAAYEQYF. For the CDR3, the DNA is TGTGCCAGCCTAGCCGCCGCGGCCTACGAGCAGTACTTC.

This chain links TRBV10-2 with TRBJ2-7; 7 positions match TRBD2. CDR1 and CDR2 from the germline V gene are WSHSY and SAAADI. J gave up 0 bases and V 8 bases, and 7 bases lay outside the gene matches. This CDR3 comprises 14 residues. CDR3: CASYGGRSSYEQYF. Here the CDR3 DNA reads TGCGCCAGCTACGGCGGGAGAAGCTCCTACGAGCAGTACTTC.

This rearrangement joins TRBV6-6 to TRBJ2-3, with D possibly matching TRBD2 (5 bases). From germline, CDR1 is MNHNY and CDR2 SVGAGI (reference sequence). There are 13 residues in the CDR3. Trimming shortened V by 0 bases and J by 10 bases, and 11 bases separated the two germline ends. CDR3 amino acids: CASSYSPAEAQYF. The CDR3 DNA sequence: TGTGCCAGCAGTTACTCGCCGGCGGAGGCGCAGTATTTT.